Following are 9 T cell receptor beta chains from one sample sequenced in a study of blood T cells in healthy people across ages. The second PCR ran 7 to 11 cycles with a sample-barcoded 5' primer and J-beta primers. TCRdb reprocessed the 5' RACE reads via MiXCR and lists one record per CDR3 protein. This table has around 2 million distinct CDR3 sequences, 35% to 50% appearing once. The specimen sequenced was blood. The origin of the receptors is a human donor in good health.

This clonotype appeared many times. V usage is TRBV4-2 and J usage is TRBJ2-3; perhaps TRBD1 as D (5 bases). Germline values: CDR1 LGHNA, CDR2 YNFKEQ. V lost 1 base and J lost 4, with 12 bases in between. The CDR3 length is 15 residues. CDR3 protein: CASSQGATGADTQYF. The CDR3 region has the DNA TGTGCCAGCAGCCAAGGGGCCACAGGAGCAGATACGCAGTATTTT.

The V and J genes are TRBV7-9 and TRBJ2-3; D is unresolved. Germline V gene lookup returns CDR1 SEHNR and CDR2 FQNEAQ (reference sequence). The CDR3 contains 12 residues. The V and J ends lost 7 bases and 3 bases respectively, with 8 bases between them. This CDR3 reads CASTFWTDTQYF. In DNA form, the CDR3 reads TGTGCCAGCACCTTTTGGACAGATACGCAGTATTTT.

Many counts were recorded for this clonotype. One end of the junction varies from germline; a read error may be responsible. V gene TRBV5-1 combines with J gene TRBJ2-5; D is unresolved. The CDR3 is made up of 11 amino acids. The germline gives CDR1 SGHRS, CDR2 YFSETQ. The CDR3 sequence: CASSLQETQYF. CDR3 DNA: TGTGCCAGCAGCTTACAAGAGACCCAGTACTTC.

J is TRBJ1-1 and V is TRBV7-2; unclear D gene. The germline gives CDR1 SGHTA, CDR2 FQGNSA. Trimming took off 3 bases at V and 1 base at J, with 9 bases between the two ends. This CDR3 contains 14 residues. In DNA form, the CDR3 reads TGTGCCAGCAGCTTCCAGGTGGGGAACACTGAAGCTTTCTTT. Translation gives CASSFQVGNTEAFF. The variable domain in full, completed from reference TRBV7-2 and TRBJ1-1, reads GAGVSQSPSNKVTEKGKDVELRCDPISGHTALYWYRQSLGQGLEFLIYFQGNSAPDKSGLPSDRFSAERTGGSVSTLTIQRTQQEDSAVYLCASSFQVGNTEAFFGQGTRLTVV.

J is TRBJ1-2 and V is TRBV6-1; D perhaps matches TRBD1 (5 bases). This CDR3 has 15 residues. The V and J ends lost 0 bases and 0 bases respectively, with 8 bases between them. The V gene's germline CDR1 is MNHNS and CDR2 SASEGT. The CDR3 reads CASSEAGGANYGYTF. The DNA of the CDR3 is TGTGCCAGCAGTGAAGCGGGGGGGGCTAACTATGGCTACACCTTC.

The chain couples TRBV4-1 to TRBJ1-4; D might be TRBD1 (6 bases). The V gene lost 3 bases and the J gene lost 8 bases, with 13 bases spanning the gap. Per the germline V gene, CDR1 is MGHRA and CDR2 is YSYEKL. The CDR3 has 14 residues. The DNA of the CDR3 is TGCGCCAGCAGCCACGGACAGTGGGTGGAAAAACTGTTTTTT. Its translation is CASSHGQWVEKLFF.

The J gene is TRBJ2-6, the V gene TRBV7-2, with TRBD1 matching over 8 bases. CDR1 is SGHTA, CDR2 FQGNSA, per germline. The V gene end was trimmed by 0 bases and the J gene end by 4 bases; junction bases not matched to a gene: 14. CDR3 size: 20 residues. Here the CDR3 reads CASSLAAVRTGQSGANVLTF. In DNA, the CDR3 is TGTGCCAGCAGCTTAGCGGCAGTTAGGACAGGGCAGTCAGGGGCCAACGTCCTGACTTTC.

This clonotype showed up just a few times. The CDR3 loop is CASSPTDGGGPQHF. Written as DNA, the CDR3 is TGTGCCAGCAGTCCCACGGACGGCGGGGGGCCCCAGCATTTT. This chain links TRBV12-3 or TRBV12-4 with TRBJ1-5; a weak D match, TRBD1 (5 bases). Trimming took off 5 bases at V and 9 bases at J, with 17 bases between the two ends. CDR3 length: 14 residues.

Concerning this clonotype: At one boundary the junction diverges from the germline segment, which might be a read error. V is TRBV12-3 or TRBV12-4 and J is TRBJ2-3; 8 bases are shared with TRBD2. The CDR3 is 15 residues long. The CDR3 bases are TGTGCCAGCAGGGGTAGCGGGGCGGGGCCAGATGCGCAGTATTTT. Amino acids: CASRGSGAGPDAQYF.